Following are 6 T cell receptor beta chains from one sample sequenced in a study of beta chain features in type 1 diabetes. Study-wide findings and caveats: When Type 1 diabetes patients were examined, their TCRB CDR3s proved moderately but significantly shorter in all four CD4+ subsets.

These receptors have no identified antigens. Sequencing targeted expressed TCRB transcripts, as all isolated RNA had been reverse transcribed. TCRdb's table, derived via immunoSEQ multiplex PCR, lists solely in-frame clones and lacks some. The table has 95,000 to 150,000 clones, about a sixth seen once. The sample comprised central memory CD4+ T cells from blood. Receptor source: a man aged 30-40 years with type 1 diabetes.

The J gene is TRBJ2-4, the V gene TRBV11-2, with 9 positions matching TRBD1. CDR3 length: 13 residues. CDR1 SGHAT and CDR2 FQNNGV come from the germline V gene. Trimming took 5 bases from V and 7 from J; bases not matched to a gene: 3. CDR3 DNA: TGTGCCAGCAGCCGGACAGGGGACAACATTCAGTACTTC. It yields the protein CASSRTGDNIQYF.

Remarks on this clone: Since a much larger clone is just one base distant, this may be a read error. The CDR3 reads CASSRTSTDTQYF. CDR3 DNA: TGTGCCAGCAGCCGGACTAGCACAGATACGCAGTATTTT. The chain links TRBV5-4 to TRBJ2-3; D is perhaps TRBD2 (5 bases). V was cut by 4 bases and J by 0 bases, with 6 bases left in between. In germline, CDR1 is SGHNT, CDR2 YYREEE (reference sequence). The CDR3 runs to 13 residues.

The chain employs TRBV7-8 and TRBJ2-7; 9 bases are a match to TRBD2. CDR1 and CDR2 from the germline V gene are SGHVS and FQNEAQ. The CDR3 has 15 amino acids. The junction had 6 bases not matched to a gene; V was cut back by 6 bases and J by 0 bases. The CDR3 here is CASSAGGLSSYEQYF. The CDR3 DNA sequence: TGTGCCAGCAGTGCGGGGGGGTTAAGCTCCTACGAGCAGTACTTC.

The V call is TRBV6-5, the J call TRBJ2-1; 8 nucleotides match TRBD2. The CDR3 runs to 14 residues. V shed 2 bases, J shed 12 bases, and the junction held 9 bases outside the gene matches. From germline, CDR1 is MNHEY and CDR2 SVGAGI. CDR3 protein: CASSYAGLGYGQFF. CDR3 coding DNA: TGTGCCAGCAGTTACGCGGGACTAGGGTACGGGCAGTTCTTC.

This clone was seen more than once but under ten times. The chain is built from TRBV29-1 and TRBJ1-5, with D unclear. The CDR3 is made up of 14 amino acids. V was shortened by 4 bases and J by 1 base, with 11 bases between the two germline ends. Germline-derived CDR1 and CDR2 are SQVTM and ANQGSEA. CDR3 in DNA: TGCAGCGTTGTTTTGGGGAACAGCAATCAGCCCCAGCATTTT. It codes for CSVVLGNSNQPQHF.

This clone came up a few times. The chain is built from TRBV10-3 and TRBJ1-1, with TRBD1 matching over 7 bases. CDR1 and CDR2 from the germline V gene are ENHRY and SYGVKD. The CDR3 spans 15 residues. The V and J ends lost 4 bases and 4 bases, in that order; junction bases with no gene match: 9. The CDR3 reads CAISGGQALGTEAFF. The CDR3 DNA is TGTGCCATCAGTGGCGGACAGGCTCTGGGCACTGAAGCTTTCTTT.